Listed here are 18 T cell receptor beta chains from one sample, sequenced in a study of T-cell reconstitution after alpha-beta-depleted transplantation in children. The TCRbeta library was prepared with unique molecular identifiers. From the PCR reads, TCRdb called clonotypes with MiXCR, one entry per CDR3 protein. The sample contains about 640,000 distinct CDR3 sequences, around 17% of which appear only once. The material sequenced was PBMCs from the stem cell graft donor, taken from the stem cell graft. Source of these receptors: a human donor who donated a stem cell graft to a child with acute myeloid leukemia.

J is TRBJ2-5 and V is TRBV20-1, with no clear D. The V end was cut by 5 bases, the J end by 5 bases, with 21 bases between. Germline V gene data show CDR1 as DFQATT and CDR2 as SNEGSKA (reference sequence). This CDR3 spans 15 amino acids. CDR3 sequence: CSAAITPHLVETQYF. CDR3 DNA sequence: TGCAGTGCTGCTATCACCCCTCACTTGGTGGAGACCCAGTACTTC.

This chain connects TRBV7-2 to TRBJ2-1; 7 nucleotides agree with TRBD2. The germline gives CDR1 SGHTA, CDR2 FQGNSA. The CDR3 is 14 residues long. Unmatched junction bases numbered 14, after V lost 4 bases and J lost 14 bases. CDR3 nucleotides: TGTGCCAGCAGCTCAGCCGGGGGGACCTCTGCCGAGTTCTTC. It translates to CASSSAGGTSAEFF.

The chain combines TRBV5-1 with TRBJ2-5, with TRBD1 matching 7 bases. Germline V gene sequence: CDR1 SGHRS, CDR2 YFSETQ. Losses at the gene ends were 1 base for V and 2 bases for J; bases not matched to a gene: 8. This CDR3 contains 16 residues. In DNA, the CDR3 is TGCGCCAGCAGCTTGACGCCAGGGGGTGTGCAAGAGACCCAGTACTTC. The encoded protein is CASSLTPGGVQETQYF.

This clonotype was seen more than once but under ten times. The chain combines TRBV20-1 with TRBJ2-5, with D possibly being TRBD1 or TRBD2 (6 bases each). In germline, CDR1 is DFQATT, CDR2 SNEGSKA (reference sequence). Trimming stripped 1 base from V and 7 bases from J, with 13 bases between. The CDR3 covers 13 residues. CDR3 in amino acids: CSARVLKGGTQYF. For the CDR3, the DNA is TGCAGTGCTAGAGTCTTAAAGGGGGGGACCCAGTACTTC.

This clonotype was counted ten times or more. The rearrangement joins TRBV20-1 to TRBJ2-7; D call uncertain. The CDR3 is 8 residues long. Germline-derived CDR1 and CDR2 are DFQATT and SNEGSKA (reference sequence). The CDR3 sequence is CSVDEQYV. The CDR3 DNA sequence: TGCAGCGTGGACGAGCAGTACGTC.

About this clonotype: Sequence at one end of the junction differs from germline and may be a read error. V usage is TRBV3-1 and J usage is TRBJ2-2, with 10 bases matching TRBD1. In germline, CDR1 is LGHDT, CDR2 YNNKEL (reference sequence). The CDR3 is 18 residues long. CDR3 nucleotide sequence: TGTACCAGCAGCTGGACAGGGGGTCCAGAAGCGAACACCGGGGAGCTGTTTTTT. This encodes CTSSWTGGPEANTGELFF.

This clonotype was seen repeatedly, ten times or more. The chain joins TRBV29-1 to TRBJ1-2, with D perhaps matching TRBD1 (5 bases). The V end was cut by 7 bases, the J end by 7 bases, with 16 bases between. The CDR3 has 12 residues. CDR1 SQVTM and CDR2 ANQGSEA come from the germline V gene. The CDR3 region is CSASGGNFGYTF. CDR3 in DNA: TGCAGCGCGAGCGGGGGTAATTTTGGCTACACCTTC.

This clonotype was seen ten or more times. The V gene is TRBV7-2, the J gene TRBJ2-7; D perhaps matches TRBD1 (5 bases). V was cut by 1 base and J by 6 bases, with 7 bases left in between. Germline CDR1 is SGHTA and CDR2 is FQGNSA. The CDR3 has 12 residues. DNA of the CDR3: TGTGCCAGCAGCTTAGGCAGGGTCGAGCAGTACTTC. It encodes CASSLGRVEQYF.

This clonotype was counted between two and nine times. The V call is TRBV7-9, the J call TRBJ1-2, with 10 positions matching TRBD1. The V segment lost 1 base and the J segment 8 bases; nucleotides outside the gene matches: 7. This CDR3 is 15 amino acids long. From germline, CDR1 is SEHNR and CDR2 FQNEAQ (reference sequence). The CDR3 coding sequence is TGTGCCAGCAGCTTAGTTCGACAGGGGGCTCAGGGCTACACCTTC. Translated: CASSLVRQGAQGYTF.

This clonotype was seen a handful of times. This chain links TRBV6-1 with TRBJ2-3, with TRBD1 matching over 8 bases. Trimming cost V 6 bases and J 8 bases; bases outside gene matches: 7. This CDR3 spans 13 amino acids. Germline V lookup: CDR1 MNHNS, CDR2 SASEGT. The CDR3: CASSGQGVGTQYF. The CDR3 DNA follows: TGTGCCAGCAGCGGACAGGGCGTGGGTACGCAGTATTTT.

This clonotype was seen only a few times. V gene TRBV18 combines with J gene TRBJ1-3; weak D call: TRBD1 (6 bases). Between the trimmed V and J ends, which lost 2 bases and 4 bases, there was a span of 21 bases. Germline CDR1 reads KGHSH; CDR2 reads LQKENI. CDR3 size: 18 residues. CDR3: CASSPGTGSGTRGNTIYF. The CDR3 nucleotides are TGTGCCAGCTCACCAGGCACCGGGTCCGGGACACGAGGAAACACCATATATTTT.

This chain links TRBV24-1 with TRBJ2-6; maybe TRBD2 (5 bases). Trimming removed 7 bases at V and 4 bases at J, with 13 bases between. This CDR3 region has 15 residues. Per the germline V gene, CDR1 is KGHDR and CDR2 is SFDVKD. The CDR3 sequence is CATSPPGVGANVLTF. The CDR3 DNA sequence: TGTGCCACCAGCCCCCCCGGGGTAGGGGCCAACGTCCTGACTTTC.

This clonotype was seen a handful of times. The gene calls are TRBV6-5 and TRBJ2-2; 8 nucleotides align to TRBD2. The CDR3 sequence is 15 residues long. V lost 4 bases, J lost 5 bases, and 6 bases stayed unmatched. CDR1 and CDR2 (germline): MNHEY, SVGAGI. The CDR3 here is CASSSREGFTGELFF. The CDR3 nucleotides read TGTGCCAGCAGTTCTCGGGAGGGGTTTACCGGGGAGCTGTTTTTT.

Many counts were recorded for this clonotype. This rearrangement joins TRBV6-5 to TRBJ2-1, with a possible D match to TRBD1 (6 bases). Trimming took off 0 bases at V and 5 bases at J, with 17 bases between the two ends. Germline assignment: CDR1 MNHEY and CDR2 SVGAGI. CDR3 length equals 17 residues. The CDR3 region has the DNA TGTGCCAGCAGTTACTCGATCGGGACAACTATCAACAATGAGCAGTTCTTC. It codes for CASSYSIGTTINNEQFF.

This clonotype was found many times. The chain couples TRBV10-3 to TRBJ2-7, with D maybe TRBD1 (6 bases). The germline CDR1 and CDR2 sequences are ENHRY and SYGVKD. The CDR3 runs 14 residues. Trimming left V 6 bases short and J 2 bases short, with 14 bases between. CDR3 residues: CAIRKSWTAYEQYF. Written as DNA, the CDR3 is TGTGCCATCAGAAAAAGTTGGACAGCCTACGAGCAGTACTTC.

This chain connects TRBV10-3 to TRBJ1-5, with D hard to call. Trimming pared 3 bases from V and 0 bases from J, leaving 12 bases between. This CDR3 contains 16 residues. Germline loops: CDR1 ENHRY, CDR2 SYGVKD. The CDR3 DNA reads TGTGCCATCAGTGACGGTCGGGTCGATAGCAATCAGCCCCAGCATTTT. Protein product: CAISDGRVDSNQPQHF.

The chain links TRBV12-3 or TRBV12-4 to TRBJ1-2; 7 bases agree with TRBD1. This CDR3 is built from 15 residues. The V gene end was trimmed by 4 bases and the J gene end by 5 bases; junction bases not matched to a gene: 10. CDR3 DNA: TGTGCCAGCAGTTCCCCGGGACAGCCCTTATATGGCTACACCTTC. This codes for CASSSPGQPLYGYTF.

This clonotype was found a few times. The chain has TRBV20-1 and TRBJ2-1, with 8 bases fitting TRBD2. Germline CDR1 is DFQATT and CDR2 is SNEGSKA (reference sequence). Trimming took 3 bases from V and 6 from J; bases not matched to a gene: 4. The CDR3 length is 13 residues. For the CDR3, the DNA is TGCAGTGCTAGGGGACTAGATACCAATGAGCAGTTCTTC. Its translation: CSARGLDTNEQFF.